These 11 T cell receptor beta chains share one sample of origin, sequenced in a study of shared clonotypes between healthy human individuals. TCRdb keeps only in-frame clones here, not all; method: immunoSEQ multiplex PCR. Of a few hundred thousand clones in the sample, roughly 91% were seen once. The sequenced sample consisted of memory CD8+ T cells sorted from blood. Subset denoted: CD45RO+ cells pooled with CCR7-negative TemRA cells. These receptors came from a man between 18 and 35 years old in good health.

The V gene is TRBV14, the J gene TRBJ1-1; possibly TRBD1 for D (5 bases). Looked up from germline, CDR1 is SGHDN and CDR2 is FVKESK. The CDR3 length is 14 residues. V shed 8 bases and J shed 2 bases, with 15 bases lying between them. The CDR3 protein is CASREWGTNTEAFF. CDR3 nucleotides: TGTGCCAGCCGCGAATGGGGGACTAACACTGAAGCTTTCTTT.

The rearrangement joins TRBV6-1 to TRBJ2-3; D tentatively fits TRBD1 or TRBD2 (6 bases each). Between the trimmed V and J ends, which lost 0 bases and 1 base, there was a span of 14 bases. In germline, CDR1 is MNHNS, CDR2 SASEGT. This CDR3 is 17 amino acids long. CDR3 residues: CASSEAGGGGGTDTQYF. The CDR3 DNA reads as TGTGCCAGCAGTGAAGCAGGGGGTGGAGGGGGCACAGATACGCAGTATTTT.

The J gene is TRBJ1-2, the V gene TRBV29-1, with D perhaps matching TRBD1 (5 bases). This CDR3 has 13 residues. Trimming removed 6 bases at V and 7 bases at J, with 18 bases between. The germline gives CDR1 SQVTM, CDR2 ANQGSEA. DNA for the CDR3: TGCAGCGTAGGGGTGGGGAATCGGGGTGGCTACACCTTC. Its translation: CSVGVGNRGGYTF.

In this sample, this clone turned up once. The genes are TRBV7-6 and TRBJ2-7, with TRBD1 as a possible D gene (6 bases). Germline assignment: CDR1 SGHVS and CDR2 FNYEAQ. The CDR3 loop spans 13 amino acids. The germline V and J ends were trimmed by 4 bases and 3 bases, with 10 bases remaining between them. The CDR3 loop reads CASSSDRYYEQYF. As DNA, the CDR3 is TGTGCCAGCAGCTCGGACAGATACTACGAGCAGTACTTC.

This clone has a handful of counts. This sequence joins TRBV25-1 and TRBJ2-7; no definite D call. This CDR3 has 12 residues. The germline gives CDR1 MGHDK, CDR2 SYGVNS. Deletions cut 4 bases from V and 6 bases from J, with 10 bases between. CDR3 sequence: CASSVVPGEQYF. The CDR3 bases are TGTGCCAGCAGTGTGGTGCCGGGCGAGCAGTACTTC.

This chain links TRBV7-2 with TRBJ2-7; 8 bases agree with TRBD2. The J segment lost 3 bases and the V segment lost 5 bases, leaving 12 bases of the junction unmatched. This CDR3 comprises 16 residues. The germline V gene encodes CDR1 SGHTA and CDR2 FQGNSA. The CDR3 bases are TGTGCCAGCAGCCCCCTTGGCGGGACTAGTATCTACGAGCAGTACTTC. It translates to CASSPLGGTSIYEQYF. Combining the CDR3 with reference TRBV7-2 and TRBJ2-7 gives the whole variable domain GAGVSQSPSNKVTEKGKDVELRCDPISGHTALYWYRQSLGQGLEFLIYFQGNSAPDKSGLPSDRFSAERTGGSVSTLTIQRTQQEDSAVYLCASSPLGGTSIYEQYFGPGTRLTVT.

The V gene is TRBV10-3, the J gene TRBJ2-1; 11 bases are shared with TRBD2. Germline loops: CDR1 ENHRY, CDR2 SYGVKD. The CDR3 spans 18 residues. J was trimmed by 0 bases and V by 10 bases; bases with no gene match: 14. The DNA for the CDR3 is TGTGCCACCCACCAAGGTCCTAGCGGGGGGAGCTCCTACAATGAGCAGTTCTTC. Encoded protein: CATHQGPSGGSSYNEQFF.

The chain joins TRBV7-8 to TRBJ2-7; D possibly corresponds to TRBD2 (6 bases). The CDR3 is 14 residues long. Germline V gives CDR1 SGHVS, CDR2 FQNEAQ. V was cut by 5 bases and J by 2 bases, with 13 bases left in between. DNA for the CDR3: TGTGCCAGCAGCCCGGGACTCCTCACCTACGAGCAGTACTTC. Amino acids: CASSPGLLTYEQYF.

The chain couples TRBV7-8 to TRBJ2-3, with TRBD1 matching over 10 bases. This CDR3 contains 18 residues. Germline trimming cut 1 base from V and 2 bases from J; bases unmatched to any gene: 9. Per germline, CDR1 SGHVS and CDR2 FQNEAQ. Here the CDR3 DNA reads TGTGCCAGCAGCTTAGTTGGTGACAGGGGGCGGATCACAGATACGCAGTATTTT. Residues: CASSLVGDRGRITDTQYF.

This chain links TRBV28 with TRBJ2-7; unclear D gene. The CDR3 contains 12 residues. Trimming shortened V by 3 bases and J by 5 bases, and 8 bases separated the two germline ends. Per germline, CDR1 MDHEN and CDR2 SYDVKM. The CDR3 reads CASSFPANEQYF. The CDR3 coding sequence is TGTGCCAGCAGTTTCCCAGCGAACGAGCAGTACTTC.

The gene calls are TRBV4-1 and TRBJ2-1; the match to TRBD2 covers 9 bases. CDR1 and CDR2 (germline): MGHRA, YSYEKL. The CDR3 has 15 residues. J lost 6 bases, V lost 1 base, and 4 bases had no gene match. The CDR3 is CASSQAGLALNEQFF. The CDR3 nucleotides read TGCGCCAGCAGCCAAGCGGGACTAGCCCTCAATGAGCAGTTCTTC.